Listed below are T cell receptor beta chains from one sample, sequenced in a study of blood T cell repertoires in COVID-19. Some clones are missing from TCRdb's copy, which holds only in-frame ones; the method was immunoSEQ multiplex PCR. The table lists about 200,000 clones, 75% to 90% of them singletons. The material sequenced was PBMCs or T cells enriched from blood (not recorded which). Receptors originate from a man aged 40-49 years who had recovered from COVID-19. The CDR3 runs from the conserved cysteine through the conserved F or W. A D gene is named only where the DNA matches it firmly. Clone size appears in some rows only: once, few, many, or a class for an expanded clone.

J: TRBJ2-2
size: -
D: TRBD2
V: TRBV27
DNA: TGTGCCAGCAGTTACTCTTGGACTAGCGGGGGGAACACCGGGGAGCTGTTTTTT
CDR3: CASSYSWTSGGNTGELFF

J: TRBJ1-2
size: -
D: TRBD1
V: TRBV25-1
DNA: TGTGCCAGCAGTAATGGACAGGGAAGCTATGGCTACACCTTC
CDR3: CASSNGQGSYGYTF

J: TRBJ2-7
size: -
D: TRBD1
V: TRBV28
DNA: TGTGCCAGCAGTTTATTAGGGACAGGGGGAGGGCGCGAGCAGTACTTC
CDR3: CASSLLGTGGGREQYF

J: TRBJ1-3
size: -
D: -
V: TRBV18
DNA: TGTGCCAGCTCACCTTACGCAGGGTCCGGAAACACCATATATTTT
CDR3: CASSPYAGSGNTIYF

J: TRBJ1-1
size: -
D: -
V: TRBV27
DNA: TGTGCCAGCAGTTTATATCAGGGTTCGAACACTGAAGCTTTCTTT
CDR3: CASSLYQGSNTEAFF

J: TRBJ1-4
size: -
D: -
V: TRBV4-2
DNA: TGTGCCAGCAGCCAAGATGTCTCAACTAATGAAAAACTGTTTTTT
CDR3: CASSQDVSTNEKLFF

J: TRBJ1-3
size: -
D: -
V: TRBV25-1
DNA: TGTGCCAGCAGTCCTCCGTCTGGAAACACCATATATTTT
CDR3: CASSPPSGNTIYF

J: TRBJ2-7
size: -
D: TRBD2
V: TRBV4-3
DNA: TGCGCCAGCAGCCACAGCGCTAGCGGGAGTGTCTACGAGCAGTACTTC
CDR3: CASSHSASGSVYEQYF

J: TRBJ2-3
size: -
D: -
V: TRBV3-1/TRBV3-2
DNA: TGTGCCAGCAGCCAAGAAGACAGGTCGACAGATACGCAGTATTTT
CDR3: CASSQEDRSTDTQYF

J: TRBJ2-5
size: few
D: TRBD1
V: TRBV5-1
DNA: TGCGCCAGCAGCTATGGGACAGCTCAAGAGACCCAGTACTTC
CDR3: CASSYGTAQETQYF

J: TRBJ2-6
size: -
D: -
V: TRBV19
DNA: TGTGCCAGTAGGCCACGGACAGTCTCTGGGGCCAACGTCCTGACTTTC
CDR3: CASRPRTVSGANVLTF

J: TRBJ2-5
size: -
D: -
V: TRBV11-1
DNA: TGTGCCAGCAGCCCCGGACAGATCGAAGAGACCCAATACTTC
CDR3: CASSPGQIEETQYF